The 9 T cell receptor beta chains given below trace back to one sample, sequenced in a study of cytomegalovirus exposure and HLA in healthy donors. This PCR relied on a set of 60 Vbeta primers and 13 Jbeta primers. Using immunoSEQ multiplex PCR, the repertoire was profiled, and TCRdb retains in-frame clones only, with some absent. In the table there are about 140,000 clones, approximately 80% of which are singletons. Material: PBMCs. These receptors came from a man aged 35-49 years in good health and CMV-seronegative.

The gene calls are TRBV5-1 and TRBJ2-6; possibly TRBD2 for D (6 bases). Trimming took 2 bases from V and 3 from J, leaving 9 bases between them. This CDR3 has 15 amino acids. Germline assignment: CDR1 SGHRS and CDR2 YFSETQ. The CDR3 sequence is CASSLPGGGANVLTF. In DNA form, the CDR3 reads TGCGCCAGCAGCTTACCCGGGGGTGGGGCCAACGTCCTGACTTTC.

V usage is TRBV20-1 and J usage is TRBJ1-1, with 7 bases that match TRBD1. The germline gives CDR1 DFQATT, CDR2 SNEGSKA (reference sequence). After removal of 6 bases from V and 10 bases from J, the junction contained 8 bases not matched to a gene. This CDR3 region has 11 residues. The chain's CDR3 is CSAVQGYRAFF. DNA of the CDR3: TGCAGTGCCGTACAGGGGTATAGAGCTTTCTTT.

The chain uses TRBV5-6 and TRBJ2-1; no firm D call. Germline CDR1 reads SGHDT; CDR2 reads YYEEEE. Trimming pared 4 bases from V and 10 bases from J, leaving 9 bases between. CDR3 size: 11 residues. This CDR3 reads CASSLVGEQFF. CDR3 DNA: TGTGCCAGCAGCCTAGTAGGCGAGCAGTTCTTC.

The chain recombines TRBV6-5 with TRBJ2-3; D gene unclear. This CDR3 comprises 13 residues. V was trimmed by 5 bases and J by 2 bases, leaving 8 bases between them. Germline assignment: CDR1 MNHEY and CDR2 SVGAGI. The CDR3 DNA sequence: TGTGCCAGCAGTCAATTTTTCACAGATACGCAGTATTTT. It codes for CASSQFFTDTQYF.

This clone was detected a few times. J is TRBJ2-4 and V is TRBV29-1; D may be TRBD1 (6 bases). V gave up 7 bases and J gave up 0 bases, with 16 bases separating them. Germline CDR1 SQVTM, CDR2 ANQGSEA. The CDR3 covers 15 residues. The DNA of the CDR3 is TGCAGCGCCCGCCGGACAGAAATAGCCAAAAACATTCAGTACTTC. Translated, it gives CSARRTEIAKNIQYF.

This clone has more than one count but fewer than ten. The chain links TRBV6-1 to TRBJ1-1, with TRBD1 identical over 7 bases. Germline values: CDR1 MNHNS, CDR2 SASEGT. V dropped 6 bases and J dropped 0; count of bases not matched to a gene: 4. CDR3 length: 14 residues. CDR3 protein: CASRWTGMNTEAFF. The CDR3 DNA sequence: TGTGCCAGCAGGTGGACAGGCATGAACACTGAAGCTTTCTTT.

The CDR3 DNA follows: TGTGCCAGCAGTTACTCGGGGCAGGGGCCACAAGAGACCCAGTACTTC. This gives the protein CASSYSGQGPQETQYF. This sequence joins TRBV6-5 and TRBJ2-5; possibly TRBD1 for D (6 bases). Germline loops: CDR1 MNHEY, CDR2 SVGAGI. The CDR3 covers 16 residues. V lost 0 bases, J lost 2 bases, and 13 bases lay in between.

The V gene is TRBV29-1, the J gene TRBJ2-4, with a tentative D call TRBD2 (6 bases). Trimming removed 5 bases from V and 6 bases from J, with 20 bases in between. There are 15 residues in the CDR3. The germline gives CDR1 SQVTM, CDR2 ANQGSEA. CDR3 amino acids: CSVLHQRGVGNIQYF. The CDR3 nucleotides read TGCAGCGTTCTCCACCAACGCGGGGTCGGAAACATTCAGTACTTC.

This chain links TRBV5-6 with TRBJ2-7; the D is unclear. V lost 0 bases, J lost 5 bases, and 9 bases lay in between. The CDR3 spans 13 residues. In germline, CDR1 is SGHDT, CDR2 YYEEEE. DNA for the CDR3: TGTGCCAGCAGCTTGGTTCCAGTGGACGAGCAGTACTTC. The encoded protein is CASSLVPVDEQYF.